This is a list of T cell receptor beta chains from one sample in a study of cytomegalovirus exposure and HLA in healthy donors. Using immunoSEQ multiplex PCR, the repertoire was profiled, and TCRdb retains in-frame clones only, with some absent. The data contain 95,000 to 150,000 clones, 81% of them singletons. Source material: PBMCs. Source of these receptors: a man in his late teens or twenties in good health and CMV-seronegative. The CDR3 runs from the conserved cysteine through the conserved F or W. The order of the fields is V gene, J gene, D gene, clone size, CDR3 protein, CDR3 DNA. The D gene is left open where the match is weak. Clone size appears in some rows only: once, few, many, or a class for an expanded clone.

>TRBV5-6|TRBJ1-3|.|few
CASSLKNRDDTIYF
TGTGCCAGCAGCTTGAAGAACAGGGATGACACCATATATTTT
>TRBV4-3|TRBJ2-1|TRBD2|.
CASSQEGRGYNEQFF
TGCGCCAGCAGCCAAGAGGGGCGGGGGTACAATGAGCAGTTCTTC
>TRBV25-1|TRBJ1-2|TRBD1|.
CASSGPGGQNYGYTF
TGTGCCAGCAGTGGGCCAGGGGGCCAGAACTATGGCTACACCTTC
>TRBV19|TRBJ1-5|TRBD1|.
CASSPGQGRVQPQHF
TGTGCCAGTAGTCCCGGACAGGGCCGAGTCCAGCCCCAGCATTTT
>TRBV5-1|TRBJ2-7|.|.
CASSLQRGNYEQYF
TGCGCCAGCAGCTTGCAACGGGGAAACTACGAGCAGTACTTC
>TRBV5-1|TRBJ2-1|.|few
CASSSRPLGGGPQNEQFF
TGCGCCAGCAGCTCTAGACCCTTAGGGGGGGGGCCTCAGAATGAGCAGTTCTTC
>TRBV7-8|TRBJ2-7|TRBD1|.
CASSLKSRGNEQYF
TGTGCCAGCAGCTTAAAAAGCAGGGGGAACGAGCAGTACTTC
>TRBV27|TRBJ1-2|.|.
CASRGASRANGYTF
TGTGCCAGCAGGGGGGCCAGCAGAGCTAATGGCTACACCTTC
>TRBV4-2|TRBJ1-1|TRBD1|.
CASSQERTGDTEAFF
TGTGCCAGCAGCCAAGAAAGAACAGGGGATACTGAAGCTTTCTTT
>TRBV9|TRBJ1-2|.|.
CASSVAHRPFGYTF
TGTGCCAGCAGCGTAGCCCACAGGCCCTTCGGCTACACCTTC
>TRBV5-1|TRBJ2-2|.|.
CASSLEEGYTGELFF
TGCGCCAGCAGCTTGGAAGAGGGTTACACCGGGGAGCTGTTTTTT
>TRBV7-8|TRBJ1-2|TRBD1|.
CASSLGQGTNYGYTF
TGTGCCAGCAGCTTAGGACAGGGGACAAACTATGGCTACACCTTC
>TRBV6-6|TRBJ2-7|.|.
CASSLTSTIYEQYF
TGTGCCAGCAGTTTAACCAGTACCATCTACGAGCAGTACTTC
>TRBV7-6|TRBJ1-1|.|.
CASSPGQLRRRSTEAFF
TGTGCCAGCAGCCCCGGACAGCTCCGACGAAGGAGCACTGAAGCTTTCTTT
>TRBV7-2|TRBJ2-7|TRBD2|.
CASSLRREGSEQYF
TGTGCCAGCAGCCTGCGGCGGGAGGGGAGCGAGCAGTACTTC
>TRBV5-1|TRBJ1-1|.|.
CASSLDGGTAEAFF
TGCGCCAGCAGCTTAGACGGAGGGACGGCTGAAGCTTTCTTT
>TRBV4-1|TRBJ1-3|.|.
CASSQGPQGSSGNTIYF
TGCGCCAGCAGCCAAGGCCCACAGGGTTCCTCTGGAAACACCATATATTTT
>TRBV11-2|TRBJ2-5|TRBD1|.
CASSLAGDRGETQYF
TGTGCCAGCAGCTTAGCTGGGGACAGGGGAGAGACCCAGTACTTC
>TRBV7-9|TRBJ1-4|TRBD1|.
CSSSARDSQNEKLFF
TGTTCCAGCAGCGCGAGGGACAGCCAGAATGAAAAACTGTTTTTT
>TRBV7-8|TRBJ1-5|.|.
CASSSGLGLTQPQHF
TGTGCCAGCAGCTCGGGTCTGGGTTTGACCCAGCCCCAGCATTTT